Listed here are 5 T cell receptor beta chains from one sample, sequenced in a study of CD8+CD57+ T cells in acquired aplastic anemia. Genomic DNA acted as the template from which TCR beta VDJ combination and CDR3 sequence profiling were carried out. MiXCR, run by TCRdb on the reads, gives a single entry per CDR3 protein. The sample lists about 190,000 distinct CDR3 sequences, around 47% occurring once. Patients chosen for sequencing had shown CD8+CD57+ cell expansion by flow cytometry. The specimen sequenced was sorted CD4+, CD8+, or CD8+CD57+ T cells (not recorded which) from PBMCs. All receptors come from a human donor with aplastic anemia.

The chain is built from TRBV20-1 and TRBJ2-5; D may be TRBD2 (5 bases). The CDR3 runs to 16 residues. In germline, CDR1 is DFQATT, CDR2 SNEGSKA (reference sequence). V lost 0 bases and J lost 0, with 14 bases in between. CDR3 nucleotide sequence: TGCAGTGCTAGAGAGGAGGCGCTTTTGTACCAAGAGACCCAGTACTTC. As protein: CSAREEALLYQETQYF.

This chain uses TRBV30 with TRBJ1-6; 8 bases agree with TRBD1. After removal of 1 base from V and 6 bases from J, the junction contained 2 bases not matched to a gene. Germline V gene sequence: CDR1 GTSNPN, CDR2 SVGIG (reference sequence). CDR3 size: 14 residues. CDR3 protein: CAWSGGQGNSPLHF. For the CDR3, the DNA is TGTGCCTGGAGTGGTGGACAGGGTAATTCACCCCTCCACTTT.

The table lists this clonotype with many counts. CDR3 region: CARKGSDTQYF. The CDR3 DNA reads as TGTGCCAGAAAAGGATCAGATACGCAGTATTTT. The chain carries TRBV25-1 and TRBJ2-3, with D hard to call. The V end was cut by 9 bases, the J end by 4 bases, with 8 bases between. This CDR3 is 11 amino acids long. CDR1 and CDR2 (germline): MGHDK, SYGVNS.

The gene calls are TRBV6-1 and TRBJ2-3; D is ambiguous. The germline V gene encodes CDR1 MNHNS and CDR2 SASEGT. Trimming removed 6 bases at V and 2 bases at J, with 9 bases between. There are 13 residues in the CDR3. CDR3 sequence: CASSPDATDTQYF. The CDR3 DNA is TGTGCCAGCAGCCCGGACGCCACAGATACGCAGTATTTT.

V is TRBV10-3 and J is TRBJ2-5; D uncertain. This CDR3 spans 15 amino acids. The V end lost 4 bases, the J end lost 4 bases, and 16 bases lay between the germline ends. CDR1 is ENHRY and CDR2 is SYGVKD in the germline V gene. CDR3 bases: TGTGCCATCAGTGCGGGCAGCACCTTGAGAGAGACCCAGTACTTC. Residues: CAISAGSTLRETQYF.